This TCR beta chain is drawn from a study of OX40 agonist ivuxolimab in advanced cancers. Study background: The dose-escalation cohort was around 83% male, with a mean age of around 54 years, ranging roughly 23 to 90. In three patients, partial responses were observed, one with hepatocellular carcinoma and two with cutaneous melanoma.

The study's findings and limits: The CD4+ and CD8+ T cells in the blood had expanded clonally by week 6 at 0.1 to 3.0 mg/kg.

This CDR3 is 14 amino acids long. The V gene's germline CDR1 is SEHNR and CDR2 FQNEAQ (reference sequence). Trimming stripped 3 bases from V and 1 base from J, with 9 bases between. At baseline, cycle 4 day 1, and cycle 7 day 1, blood was sampled. As regards this clone: Its antigen is still unknown.

Generated by immunoSEQ multiplex PCR, the TCRdb table keeps only in-frame clones and is missing some. Of more than 35,000 clones in the sample, about 85% were seen once. The specimen comprised CD4+ or CD8+ T cells sorted from blood, sampled in a trial of the OX40 agonist ivuxolimab. This TCR was recovered from an adult with an advanced solid tumor such as melanoma, head and neck, liver or kidney cancer. V is TRBV7-9 and J is TRBJ1-1; unclear D gene. The DNA for the CDR3 is TGTGCCAGCAGCTTGTATGGGCCGAACACTGAAGCTTTCTTT. It yields the protein CASSLYGPNTEAFF.